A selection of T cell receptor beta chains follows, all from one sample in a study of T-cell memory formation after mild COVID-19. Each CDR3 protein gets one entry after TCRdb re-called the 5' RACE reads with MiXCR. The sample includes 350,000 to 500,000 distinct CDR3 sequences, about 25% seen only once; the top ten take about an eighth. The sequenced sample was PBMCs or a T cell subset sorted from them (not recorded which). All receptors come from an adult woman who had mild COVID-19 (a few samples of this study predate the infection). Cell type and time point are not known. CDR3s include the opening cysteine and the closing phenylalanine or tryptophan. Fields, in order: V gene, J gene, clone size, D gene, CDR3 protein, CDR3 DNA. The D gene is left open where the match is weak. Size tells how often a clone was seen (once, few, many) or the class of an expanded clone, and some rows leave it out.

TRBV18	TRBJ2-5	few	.	CASSPHAETQYF	TGTGCCAGCTCACCACATGCCGAGACCCAGTACTTC
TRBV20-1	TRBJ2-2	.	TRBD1	CSARDLRTGRAGELFF	TGCAGTGCTAGAGATCTTAGGACAGGGCGGGCCGGGGAGCTGTTTTTT
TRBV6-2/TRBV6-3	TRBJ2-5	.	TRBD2	CASRPQRERRKTQYF	TGTGCCAGCAGACCCCAGCGGGAGAGAAGGAAGACCCAGTACTTC
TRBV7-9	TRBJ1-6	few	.	CASSLGPYGNSPLHF	TGTGCCAGCAGCTTAGGACCCTACGGTAATTCACCCCTCCACTTT
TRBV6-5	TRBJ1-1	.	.	CASSYFKDTEAFF	TGTGCCAGCAGTTACTTCAAGGACACTGAAGCTTTCTTT
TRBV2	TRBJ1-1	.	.	CASSETDTEAFF	TGTGCCAGCAGTGAAACAGACACTGAAGCTTTCTTT
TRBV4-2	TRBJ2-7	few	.	CASKARADSIYEQYF	TGTGCCAGCAAGGCGAGGGCGGACTCGATCTACGAGCAGTACTTC
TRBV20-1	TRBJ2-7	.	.	CSARAMGPAREQYF	TGCAGTGCTAGAGCAATGGGACCGGCCCGCGAGCAGTACTTC
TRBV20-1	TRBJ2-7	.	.	CSARLQGRYEQYF	TGCAGTGCTAGATTGCAGGGGAGGTACGAGCAGTACTTC
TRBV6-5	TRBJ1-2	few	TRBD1	CASSYGGTGYGYTF	TGTGCCAGCAGTTACGGGGGGACAGGCTATGGCTACACCTTC
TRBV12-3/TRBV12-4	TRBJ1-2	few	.	CASSDVEANYGYTF	TGTGCCAGCAGTGACGTCGAGGCTAACTATGGCTACACCTTC
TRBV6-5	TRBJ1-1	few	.	CASWRSNTEAFF	TGTGCCAGCTGGAGGTCGAACACTGAAGCTTTCTTT
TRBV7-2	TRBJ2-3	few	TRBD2	CASSPGLAGVDTQYF	TGTGCCAGCAGCCCGGGACTAGCGGGGGTAGATACGCAGTATTTT
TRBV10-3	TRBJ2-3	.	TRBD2	CAITSGGTNTDTQYF	TGTGCCATCACTAGCGGGGGCACTAACACAGATACGCAGTATTTT
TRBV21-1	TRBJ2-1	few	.	CASSLHKDIDEQFF	TGTGCCAGCAGCCTACACAAGGATATCGATGAGCAGTTCTTC
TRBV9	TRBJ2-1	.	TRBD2	CASSVAGGTREQFF	TGTGCCAGCAGCGTAGCGGGAGGTACCAGGGAGCAGTTCTTC
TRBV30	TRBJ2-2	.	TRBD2	CAWSGGLDSTGELFF	TGTGCCTGGAGTGGGGGACTAGATAGCACCGGGGAGCTGTTTTTT
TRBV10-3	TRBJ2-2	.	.	CAISAIAAGELFF	TGTGCCATCAGCGCTATAGCGGCCGGGGAGCTGTTTTTT
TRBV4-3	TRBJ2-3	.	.	CASSQASVLARISTDTQYF	TGCGCCAGCAGCCAAGCGTCTGTTCTGGCGAGGATTAGCACAGATACGCAGTATTTT
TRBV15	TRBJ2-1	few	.	CATSSGLSSNNEQFF	TGTGCCACCAGCTCGGGACTCAGTTCGAACAATGAGCAGTTCTTC
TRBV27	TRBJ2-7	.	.	CASSLGGQVYEQYF	TGTGCCAGCAGTTTAGGGGGTCAGGTATACGAGCAGTACTTC
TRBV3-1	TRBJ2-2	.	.	CASSQVRGTGELFF	TGTGCCAGCAGCCAAGTTAGGGGTACCGGGGAGCTGTTTTTT
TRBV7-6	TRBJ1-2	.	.	CASSLHPGGDYGYTF	TGTGCCAGCAGCTTGCATCCCGGGGGGGACTATGGCTACACCTTC
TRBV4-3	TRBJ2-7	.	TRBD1	CASSQDWTGGWNEQYF	TGCGCCAGCAGCCAAGATTGGACAGGGGGTTGGAACGAGCAGTACTTC
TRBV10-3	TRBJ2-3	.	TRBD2	CAISESGGGETDTQYF	TGTGCCATCAGTGAGTCTGGCGGGGGAGAGACAGATACGCAGTATTTT
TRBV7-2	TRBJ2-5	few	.	CASSLGEVETQYF	TGTGCCAGCAGCCTGGGGGAGGTCGAGACCCAGTACTTC
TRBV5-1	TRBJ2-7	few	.	CASSHGTDPPTTQYF	TGCGCCAGCAGCCACGGGACTGATCCTCCTACGACGCAGTACTTC
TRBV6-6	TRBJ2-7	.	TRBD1	CASSGRDRSIGEQYF	TGTGCCAGCAGTGGCCGGGACAGGAGTATTGGCGAGCAGTACTTC
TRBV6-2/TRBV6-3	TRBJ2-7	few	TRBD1	CASSYLVRDRLSYEQYF	TGTGCCAGCAGTTACCTTGTCCGGGACAGGCTCTCCTACGAGCAGTACTTC
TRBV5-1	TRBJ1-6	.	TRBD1	CASKQGADSPLHF	TGCGCCAGCAAACAGGGGGCGGATTCACCCCTCCACTTT
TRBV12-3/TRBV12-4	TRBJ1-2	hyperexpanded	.	CASSSDRKPSYGYTF	TGTGCCAGCAGCTCCGACAGGAAACCCTCCTATGGCTACACCTTC
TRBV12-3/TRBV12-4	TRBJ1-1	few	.	CASSQSIGAPTEAFF	TGTGCCAGCAGTCAATCAATAGGGGCGCCCACTGAAGCTTTCTTT
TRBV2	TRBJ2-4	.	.	CASSEEVIKNIQYF	TGTGCCAGCAGTGAAGAGGTCATCAAAAACATTCAGTACTTC
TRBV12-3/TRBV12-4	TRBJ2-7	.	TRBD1	CASSPRGLGYEQYF	TGTGCCAGCAGTCCCAGGGGGCTCGGTTACGAGCAGTACTTC
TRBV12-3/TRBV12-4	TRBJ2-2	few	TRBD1	CASSLAGTAVTGELFF	TGTGCCAGCAGTTTAGCCGGGACAGCCGTCACCGGGGAGCTGTTTTTT
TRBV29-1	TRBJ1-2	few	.	CSVEPPENYGYTF	TGCAGCGTTGAACCCCCGGAAAACTATGGCTACACCTTC
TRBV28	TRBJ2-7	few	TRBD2	CASSVGTSGTYEQYF	TGTGCCAGCAGCGTAGGGACTAGCGGAACCTACGAGCAGTACTTC
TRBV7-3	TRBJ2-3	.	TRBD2	CASSAARLAGGQGDTQYF	TGTGCCAGCAGTGCTGCACGACTAGCGGGGGGGCAGGGAGATACGCAGTATTTT
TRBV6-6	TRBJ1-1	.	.	CASSYSDKEAFF	TGTGCCAGCAGTTACTCAGACAAAGAAGCTTTCTTT
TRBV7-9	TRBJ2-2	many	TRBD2	CASSTPRGGHVGELFF	TGTGCCAGCAGCACGCCCCGGGGGGGGCATGTCGGGGAGCTGTTTTTT
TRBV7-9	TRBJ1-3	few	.	CASSLKGHSGNTIYF	TGTGCCAGCAGCTTAAAGGGACACAGTGGAAACACCATATATTTT
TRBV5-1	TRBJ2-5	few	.	CASSLAARAETQYF	TGCGCCAGCAGCTTGGCCGCGAGGGCCGAGACCCAGTACTTC
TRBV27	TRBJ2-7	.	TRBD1	CASSLAGQASYEQYF	TGTGCCAGCAGTTTAGCGGGACAGGCGTCCTACGAGCAGTACTTC
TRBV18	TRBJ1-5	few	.	CASSSADRFWPQHF	TGTGCCAGCTCGTCTGCCGACAGGTTTTGGCCCCAGCATTTT
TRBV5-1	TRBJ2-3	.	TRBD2	CASSLGASGTYTDTQYF	TGCGCCAGCAGCTTGGGGGCTAGCGGGACCTACACAGATACGCAGTATTTT
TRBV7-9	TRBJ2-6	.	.	CASSLSGTSGANVLTF	TGTGCCAGCAGCTTAAGTGGGACCTCCGGGGCCAACGTCCTGACTTTC
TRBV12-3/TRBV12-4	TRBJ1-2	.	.	CASSLRDTGNYGYTF	TGTGCCAGCAGTTTAAGGGACACAGGGAACTATGGCTACACCTTC
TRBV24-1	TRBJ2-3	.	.	CATSDLAWDTQYF	TGTGCCACCAGTGATTTGGCCTGGGATACGCAGTATTTT
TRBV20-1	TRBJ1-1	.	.	CSAFQPNTEAFF	TGCAGTGCTTTCCAGCCGAACACTGAAGCTTTCTTT
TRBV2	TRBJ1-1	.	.	CASSVRGTTEAFF	TGTGCCAGCAGTGTTCGGGGGACCACTGAAGCTTTCTTT